This section outlines one TCR beta chain sequence together with its context. This CDR3 contains 14 residues. Germline CDR1 ENHRY, CDR2 SYGVKD. Deletions cut 6 bases from V and 6 bases from J, with 14 bases between. The record originates from a study of OX40 agonist ivuxolimab in advanced cancers. Here immunoSEQ multiplex PCR was the method, and the copy in TCRdb shows in-frame clones only, minus some. The sample contains 70,000 to 85,000 clones, just over 90% of which appear only once. This sample comprised CD4+ or CD8+ T cells sorted from blood, obtained in a trial of the OX40 agonist ivuxolimab. The rearrangement links TRBV10-3 to TRBJ2-2, with TRBD2 as a possible D gene (5 bases). This TCR derives from an adult with an advanced solid tumor such as melanoma, head and neck, liver or kidney cancer. The CDR3: CAIRRGEVSGELFF. The DNA of the CDR3 is TGTGCCATCAGACGGGGAGAGGTATCCGGGGAGCTGTTTTTT.